One sample yielded the 23 T cell receptor beta chains listed below, sequenced in a study of response to subunit inactivated influenza vaccine. Each CDR3 protein gets one entry after TCRdb re-called the RT-PCR reads with MiXCR. The sample consists of roughly 500,000 distinct CDR3 sequences, 16% of them appearing once. Specimen: CD4+ T cells sorted from PBMCs, collected around 25 months after vaccination. The source of these receptors is a man in his fifties or sixties who received an inactivated influenza vaccine.

This clonotype was observed a few times. The germline gene is not matched at one end of the junction; a read error may be the cause. The rearrangement joins TRBV6-1 to TRBJ2-3, with D possibly matching TRBD2 (6 bases). Germline values: CDR1 MNHNS, CDR2 SASEGT. The CDR3 totals 14 residues. The CDR3 sequence is CASSRARRGDAQYF. The CDR3 nucleotides read TGTGCCAGCAGTCGAGCCCGGCGGGGAGATGCGCAGTATTTT.

This clonotype came up a few times. V usage is TRBV30 and J usage is TRBJ2-5; 7 bases fit TRBD2. J was trimmed by 2 bases and V by 4 bases; bases with no gene match: 4. CDR1 and CDR2 (germline): GTSNPN, SVGIG (reference sequence). CDR3 length: 13 residues. Here the CDR3 reads CAWKVGGQETQYF. The CDR3 DNA sequence: TGTGCCTGGAAAGTGGGGGGGCAAGAGACCCAGTACTTC.

V gene TRBV6-2 or TRBV6-3 combines with J gene TRBJ1-5, with D unresolved. This CDR3 has 12 amino acids. Trimming removed 0 bases from V and 7 bases from J, with 4 bases in between. Germline V CDR1 and CDR2: MNHEY, SVGEGT. The CDR3 sequence is CASSYSKQPQHF. In nucleotides, the CDR3 is TGTGCCAGCAGTTACTCGAAGCAGCCCCAGCATTTT.

CDR3 protein: CASSVGQGRYQPQHF. The DNA for the CDR3 is TGTGCCAGCAGTGTGGGACAGGGGCGCTATCAGCCCCAGCATTTT. The gene calls are TRBV2 and TRBJ1-5, with 10 bases identical to TRBD1. V was pared by 4 bases and J by 5 bases, with 5 bases of the junction left unmatched. This CDR3 contains 15 residues. Germline V gene lookup returns CDR1 SNHLY and CDR2 FYNNEI.

This chain connects TRBV4-3 to TRBJ1-4; TRBD1 might be the D (6 bases). This CDR3 is built from 16 residues. Between the trimmed V and J ends, which lost 1 base and 7 bases, there was a span of 16 bases. Germline CDR1 and CDR2: LGHNA and YSLEER. The CDR3, as DNA: TGCGCCAGCAGCCAAGGAGCCCAGGGAGGGGGTGAAAAACTGTTTTTT. It is translated as CASSQGAQGGGEKLFF.

This clonotype was seen a few times. The genes are TRBV28 and TRBJ2-5; tentatively, D is TRBD1 (5 bases). CDR1 is MDHEN, CDR2 SYDVKM, per germline. The CDR3 length is 14 residues. V was clipped by 3 bases and J by 5 bases, with 13 bases between them. The CDR3 protein is CASSFAQGGETQYF. The CDR3 bases are TGTGCCAGCAGTTTTGCGCAGGGTGGTGAGACCCAGTACTTC.

This clonotype was observed a handful of times. V and J are TRBV5-1 and TRBJ2-4; D is unclear. Germline CDR1 and CDR2: SGHRS and YFSETQ. V was trimmed by 0 bases and J by 8 bases, leaving 9 bases between them. The CDR3 consists of 13 residues. The CDR3 region is CASSLDKPDIQYF. The CDR3, as DNA: TGCGCCAGCAGCTTGGACAAGCCCGACATTCAGTACTTC.

This clonotype has a count of ten or more. The rearrangement joins TRBV7-2 to TRBJ2-3; 8 nucleotides line up with TRBD2. The junction had 6 bases not matched to a gene; V was cut back by 1 base and J by 3 bases. CDR1 and CDR2 (germline): SGHTA, FQGNSA. The CDR3 has 16 amino acids. CDR3 DNA sequence: TGTGCCAGCAGCTTAGTAACTAGCGGTCTTACAGATACGCAGTATTTT. Translation: CASSLVTSGLTDTQYF. Supplemented by reference TRBV7-2 and TRBJ2-3, the full variable domain reads GAGVSQSPSNKVTEKGKDVELRCDPISGHTALYWYRQSLGQGLEFLIYFQGNSAPDKSGLPSDRFSAERTGGSVSTLTIQRTQQEDSAVYLCASSLVTSGLTDTQYFGPGTRLTVL.

At least ten counts were recorded for this clonotype. The chain has TRBV10-3 and TRBJ2-1, with D possibly TRBD1 on 5 matching bases. V lost 3 bases to trimming and J lost 7 bases, with 16 bases between them. Germline V gene sequence: CDR1 ENHRY, CDR2 SYGVKD. The CDR3 is 15 residues long. In DNA, the CDR3 is TGTGCCATCAGTGACCTGAGCCAGGGCGAGAATGAGCAGTTCTTC. Protein product: CAISDLSQGENEQFF.

Only a few counts were recorded for this clonotype. The CDR3 DNA is TGTGCCACCAGTGACTCCTTCGGGCGGCACCCCTACGAGCAGTACTTC. It specifies CATSDSFGRHPYEQYF. The J gene is TRBJ2-7, the V gene TRBV24-1; D gene ambiguous. The CDR3 sequence is 16 residues long. The germline V gene encodes CDR1 KGHDR and CDR2 SFDVKD. Trimming stripped 4 bases from V and 2 bases from J, with 17 bases between.

The chain couples TRBV4-2 to TRBJ2-1; 13 positions agree with TRBD2. The germline CDR1 and CDR2 sequences are LGHNA and YNFKEQ. Germline trimming cut 4 bases from V and 4 bases from J; bases unmatched to any gene: 4. This CDR3 is built from 16 residues. CDR3 DNA sequence: TGTGCCAGCAGCCGGCAACTAGCGGGAGGGTACAATGAGCAGTTCTTC. It translates to CASSRQLAGGYNEQFF.

This clonotype was seen more than once but under ten times. The chain uses TRBV12-3 or TRBV12-4 and TRBJ1-2; D gene ambiguous. The V end lost 5 bases, the J end lost 1 base, and 11 bases lay between the germline ends. This CDR3 comprises 14 residues. Here the CDR3 reads CASSLGRSNYGYTF. The CDR3 region has the DNA TGTGCCAGCAGTCTCGGACGGAGTAACTATGGCTACACCTTC.

CDR3 DNA sequence: TGTGCCAGCAGTTTGGTGCGTTCTGAGCAGTTCTTC. This gives the protein CASSLVRSEQFF. The chain combines TRBV12-3 or TRBV12-4 with TRBJ2-1; D is unclear. The CDR3 runs to 12 residues. Trimming left V 3 bases short and J 9 bases short, with 9 bases between.

There are many counts of this clonotype. The chain joins TRBV24-1 to TRBJ2-2, with TRBD2 matching over 13 bases. The CDR3 totals 15 residues. Trimming at V came to 9 bases and at J to 2 bases, leaving 2 bases not matched to a gene. The germline V gene encodes CDR1 KGHDR and CDR2 SFDVKD. The DNA for the CDR3 is TGTGCCACCGGACTAGCGGGGGCCAACACCGGGGAGCTGTTTTTT. Protein sequence: CATGLAGANTGELFF.

The chain combines TRBV5-6 with TRBJ2-1; 8 nucleotides agree with TRBD1. The CDR3 is 13 amino acids. The junction had 10 bases not matched to a gene; V was cut back by 7 bases and J by 10 bases. CDR1 SGHDT and CDR2 YYEEEE come from the germline V gene. Here the CDR3 reads CASGSVQGDEQFF. The CDR3 coding sequence is TGTGCCAGCGGATCCGTACAGGGGGACGAGCAGTTCTTC.

This clonotype has only a few counts. The chain recombines TRBV9 with TRBJ2-7; D is tentatively TRBD1 or TRBD2 (6 bases each). Trimming took 0 bases from V and 5 from J, leaving 15 bases between them. CDR3 size: 15 residues. The germline V gene encodes CDR1 SGDLS and CDR2 YYNGEE. CDR3 loop: CASSVEIGGPDEQYF. DNA of the CDR3: TGTGCCAGCAGCGTAGAAATTGGGGGGCCGGACGAGCAGTACTTC.

This chain uses TRBV3-1 with TRBJ2-3, with unresolved D. Trimming cost V 0 bases and J 0 bases, with 7 bases left between them. The CDR3 has 15 amino acids. CDR1 LGHDT and CDR2 YNNKEL come from the germline V gene (reference sequence). CDR3 loop: CASSQDPVSTDTQYF. CDR3 sequence (DNA): TGTGCCAGCAGCCAAGATCCAGTCAGCACAGATACGCAGTATTTT.

The V and J genes are TRBV20-1 and TRBJ2-7; D is unclear. The CDR3 has 14 residues. The V gene's germline CDR1 is DFQATT and CDR2 SNEGSKA (reference sequence). Trimming shortened V by 3 bases and J by 2 bases, and 14 bases separated the two germline ends. The CDR3 sequence: CSASGPLQTYEQYF. The CDR3 DNA reads as TGCAGTGCTAGTGGTCCACTACAGACCTACGAGCAGTACTTC.

J is TRBJ2-3 and V is TRBV5-1; the match to TRBD2 covers 8 bases. The CDR3 runs to 16 residues. CDR1 is SGHRS, CDR2 YFSETQ, per germline. V lost 6 bases and J lost 0; bases outside the gene matches: 9. The CDR3 loop is CASTPGGGTSTDTQYF. The DNA of the CDR3 is TGCGCCAGCACGCCCGGCGGGGGGACTAGCACAGATACGCAGTATTTT.

At least ten counts were recorded for this clonotype. This chain links TRBV27 with TRBJ1-2, with D perhaps matching TRBD1 (5 bases). Germline V gene lookup returns CDR1 MNHEY and CDR2 SMNVEV (reference sequence). The CDR3 has 13 amino acids. V was trimmed by 5 bases and J by 2 bases, leaving 9 bases between them. The CDR3 nucleotides are TGTGCCAGCAGTATACAGGAGAACTATGGCTACACCTTC. It encodes CASSIQENYGYTF.

This clonotype has a handful of counts. This sequence joins TRBV4-2 and TRBJ2-7, with 9 bases fitting TRBD1. The CDR3 extends over 12 amino acids. Germline V lookup: CDR1 LGHNA, CDR2 YNFKEQ. V shed 0 bases, J shed 10 bases, and the junction held 1 base outside the gene matches. Here the CDR3 DNA reads TGTGCCAGCAGCCAAGAGACAGGGGGACAGTACTTC. It specifies CASSQETGGQYF.

The V and J genes are TRBV7-8 and TRBJ1-2, with a weak D call TRBD1 (5 bases). This CDR3 spans 13 amino acids. Germline V gene data show CDR1 as SGHVS and CDR2 as FQNEAQ. V lost 2 bases, J lost 6 bases, and 10 bases lay in between. The CDR3 DNA sequence: TGTGCCAGCAGCTTAAACAGGAAAGATGGCTACACCTTC. Its translation: CASSLNRKDGYTF.

This clonotype was observed a few times. The chain is built from TRBV24-1 and TRBJ2-7; D is undetermined. The V end was cut by 0 bases, the J end by 6 bases, with 8 bases between. The CDR3 runs 13 residues. CDR1 and CDR2 (germline): KGHDR, SFDVKD. The CDR3 sequence is CATSDLPMGEQYF. As DNA, the CDR3 is TGTGCCACCAGTGATTTGCCCATGGGCGAGCAGTACTTC.